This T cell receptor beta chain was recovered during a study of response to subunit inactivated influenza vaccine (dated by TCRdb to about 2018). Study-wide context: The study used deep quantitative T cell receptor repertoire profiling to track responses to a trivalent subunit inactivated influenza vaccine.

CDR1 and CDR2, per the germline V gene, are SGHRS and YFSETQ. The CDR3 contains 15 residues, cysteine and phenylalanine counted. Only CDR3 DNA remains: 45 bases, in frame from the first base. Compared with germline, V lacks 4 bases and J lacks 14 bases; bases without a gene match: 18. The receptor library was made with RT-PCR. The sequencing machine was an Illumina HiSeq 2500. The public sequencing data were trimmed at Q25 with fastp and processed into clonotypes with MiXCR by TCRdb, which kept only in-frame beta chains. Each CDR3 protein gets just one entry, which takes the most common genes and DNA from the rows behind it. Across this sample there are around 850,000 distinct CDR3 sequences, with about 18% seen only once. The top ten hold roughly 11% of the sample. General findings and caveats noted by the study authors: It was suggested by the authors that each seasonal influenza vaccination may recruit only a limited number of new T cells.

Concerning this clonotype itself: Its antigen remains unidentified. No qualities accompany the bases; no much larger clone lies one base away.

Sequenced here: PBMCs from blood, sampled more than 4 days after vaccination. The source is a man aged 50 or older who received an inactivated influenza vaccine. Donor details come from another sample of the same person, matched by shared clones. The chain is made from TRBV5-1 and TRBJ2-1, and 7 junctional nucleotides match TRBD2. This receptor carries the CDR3 CASSPMASGSSKEFF. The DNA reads TGCGCCAGCAGCCCCATGGCTAGCGGTTCTAGCAAAGAGTTCTTC.